The rows below give T cell receptor beta chains drawn from one sample of a study of blood T cell repertoires in COVID-19. Profiling relied on immunoSEQ multiplex PCR, and the TCRdb table lists in-frame clones only, not all of them. The table lists 120,000 to 150,000 clones, around 87% of them singletons. The material sequenced was peripheral blood. These receptors were collected from a man in his fifties who had recovered from COVID-19. CDR3s include the opening cysteine and the closing phenylalanine or tryptophan. The D gene is left open where the match is weak. Size values are once, few and many counts, or a class for expanded clones, and some rows have none.

D gene	clone size	V gene	J gene	CDR3 DNA	CDR3 protein
TRBD1	-	TRBV2	TRBJ1-2	TGTGCCAGCAGCGCATACGCCGGGACAGCGAACTATGGCTACACCTTC	CASSAYAGTANYGYTF
TRBD2	-	TRBV15	TRBJ2-7	TGTGCCACCAGCGGGCCAATACTAGCGGGGGATTCCTACGAGCAGTACTTC	CATSGPILAGDSYEQYF
-	few	TRBV2	TRBJ1-5	TGTGCCAGCAGTGCAGAGGGGGATAGCAATCAGCCCCAGCATTTT	CASSAEGDSNQPQHF
TRBD1	-	TRBV5-6	TRBJ1-2	TGTGCCAGCAGCCCTGGACAGGGGTATGGCTACACCTTC	CASSPGQGYGYTF
TRBD2	-	TRBV4-1	TRBJ2-5	TGCGCCAGCAGCCAATCGCCTAGCGGGGGGAGTGAGACCCAGTACTTC	CASSQSPSGGSETQYF
-	-	TRBV5-1	TRBJ1-2	TGCGCCAGCAGCTTGGACGGGTCAGCTAACTATGGCTACACCTTC	CASSLDGSANYGYTF
-	-	TRBV4-3	TRBJ1-2	TGCGCCAGCAGCCAAGATCTAGGTGCGCCCGGCTACACCTTC	CASSQDLGAPGYTF
-	once	TRBV14	TRBJ2-2	TGTGCCAGCAGCCAAGTAAACACCGCGAACACCGGGGAGCTGTTTTTT	CASSQVNTANTGELFF
TRBD1	-	TRBV6-5	TRBJ1-2	TGTGCCAGCGATATTCAGGGGGCCGGAGGCTACACCTTC	CASDIQGAGGYTF
-	-	TRBV5-4	TRBJ1-4	TGTGCCAGCAGCTCGGATCCACAGGGAGCAACTAATGAAAAACTGTTTTTT	CASSSDPQGATNEKLFF
-	-	TRBV11-3	TRBJ2-5	TGTGCCAGCAGCTTTTCCGGACAGTACCAAGAGACCCAGTACTTC	CASSFSGQYQETQYF
-	once	TRBV21-1	TRBJ1-1	TGTGCCAGCATCCTAGCCAACAGGGGGCTGTGGGTGAACACTGAAGCTTTCTTT	CASILANRGLWVNTEAFF
-	-	TRBV7-2	TRBJ2-3	TGTGCCAGCAGCGACCTCGGGGGGCACACTAGCACAGATACGCAGTATTTT	CASSDLGGHTSTDTQYF
TRBD1	-	TRBV5-4	TRBJ2-2	TGTGCCAGCAGCTTGTTCCGGGGACAGGGGCTAGACACCGGGGAGCTGTTTTTT	CASSLFRGQGLDTGELFF
TRBD2	few	TRBV3-1/TRBV3-2	TRBJ2-3	TGTGCCAGCAGCCGGCGACTCGCGGGGGACCTCACAGATACGCAGTATTTT	CASSRRLAGDLTDTQYF
-	-	TRBV5-1	TRBJ2-3	TGCGCCAGCAGCTTGGTCGACAGAGACACAGATACGCAGTATTTT	CASSLVDRDTDTQYF
TRBD1	-	TRBV11-2	TRBJ1-1	TGTGCCAGCAGCCGTTTGGGACAGGGCGGTGAAGCTTTCTTT	CASSRLGQGGEAFF
-	few	TRBV7-9	TRBJ1-5	TGTGCCAGCAGCTTGAGTTTGTCCGAAGAGCCCCAGCATTTT	CASSLSLSEEPQHF
TRBD1	-	TRBV30	TRBJ1-1	TGTGCCTGGAGGGCCGGGACAGGTATAATGAACACTGAAGCTTTCTTT	CAWRAGTGIMNTEAFF
-	-	TRBV7-9	TRBJ1-2	TGTGCCAGCAGCTTAAGTCAGGGTGGCTATGGCTACACCTTC	CASSLSQGGYGYTF
TRBD1	-	TRBV5-1	TRBJ1-1	TGCGCCAGCAGTTGGGTCCCTAACAGGGGACTCACTGAAGCTTTCTTT	CASSWVPNRGLTEAFF
-	-	TRBV7-2	TRBJ1-3	TGTGCCAGCAGCTTATACACAGCTACTGGAAACACCATATATTTT	CASSLYTATGNTIYF
TRBD1	-	TRBV29-1	TRBJ2-3	TGCAGCGTGGACAGGCCGCAAGGGACAGATACGCAGTATTTT	CSVDRPQGTDTQYF
TRBD2	-	TRBV5-1	TRBJ2-3	TGCGCCAGCACCTTAAAACCCGTAGCGGGGGGCACAGATACGCAGTATTTT	CASTLKPVAGGTDTQYF
-	-	TRBV12-3/TRBV12-4	TRBJ1-2	TGTGCCAGCAAACTCCAGGGTGGCTATGGCTACACCTTC	CASKLQGGYGYTF
TRBD1	-	TRBV10-3	TRBJ1-2	TGTGCCATCAGACAGGGACAGAATTCCTATGGCTACACCTTC	CAIRQGQNSYGYTF
-	-	TRBV11-3	TRBJ2-3	TGTGCCAGCTCAGGAGGGGTCACAGATACGCAGTATTTT	CASSGGVTDTQYF